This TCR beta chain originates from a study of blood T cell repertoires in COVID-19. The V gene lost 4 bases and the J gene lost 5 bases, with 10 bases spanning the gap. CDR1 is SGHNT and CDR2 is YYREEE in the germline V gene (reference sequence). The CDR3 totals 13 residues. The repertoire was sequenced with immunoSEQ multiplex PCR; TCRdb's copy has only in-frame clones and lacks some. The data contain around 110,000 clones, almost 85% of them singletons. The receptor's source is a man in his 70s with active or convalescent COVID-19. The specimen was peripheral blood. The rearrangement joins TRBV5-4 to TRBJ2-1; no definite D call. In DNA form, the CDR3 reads TGTGCCAGCAGCCCGTCACTTCACAATGAGCAGTTCTTC. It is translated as CASSPSLHNEQFF. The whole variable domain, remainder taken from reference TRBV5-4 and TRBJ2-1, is ETGVTQSPTHLIKTRGQQVTLRCSSQSGHNTVSWYQQALGQGPQFIFQYYREEENGRGNFPPRFSGLQFPNYSSELNVNALELDDSALYLCASSPSLHNEQFFGPGTRLTVL.